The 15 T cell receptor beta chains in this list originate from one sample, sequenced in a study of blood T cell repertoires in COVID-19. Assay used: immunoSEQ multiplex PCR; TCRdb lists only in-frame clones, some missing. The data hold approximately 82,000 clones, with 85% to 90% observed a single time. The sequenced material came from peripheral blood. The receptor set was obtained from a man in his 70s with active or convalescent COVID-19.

The CDR3 here is CASSNRGRGSEQYF. CDR3 DNA: TGTGCCAGCAGTAACAGGGGAAGAGGGAGCGAGCAGTACTTC. The genes are TRBV6-5 and TRBJ2-7; 7 nucleotides align to TRBD1. The germline gives CDR1 MNHEY, CDR2 SVGAGI. Trimming cost V 5 bases and J 6 bases; bases outside gene matches: 10. This CDR3 contains 14 residues.

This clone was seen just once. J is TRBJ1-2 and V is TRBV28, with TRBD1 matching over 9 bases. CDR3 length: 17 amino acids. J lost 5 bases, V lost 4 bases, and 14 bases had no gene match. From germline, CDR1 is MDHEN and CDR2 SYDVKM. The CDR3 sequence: CASSSILQQGAGYGYTF. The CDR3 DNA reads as TGTGCCAGCAGTTCCATCCTCCAACAGGGGGCCGGTTATGGCTACACCTTC.

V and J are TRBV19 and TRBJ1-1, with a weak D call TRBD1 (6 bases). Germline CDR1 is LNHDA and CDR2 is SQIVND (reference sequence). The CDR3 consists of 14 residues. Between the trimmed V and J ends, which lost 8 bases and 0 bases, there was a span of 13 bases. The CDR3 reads CASQMTGLNTEAFF. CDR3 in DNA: TGTGCCAGTCAGATGACAGGCTTGAACACTGAAGCTTTCTTT.

CDR3: CASSLLRYEQYF. The CDR3 bases are TGTGCCAGCAGCTTATTGAGATACGAGCAGTACTTC. This chain connects TRBV7-9 to TRBJ2-7, with unresolved D. The V and J ends lost 2 bases and 4 bases respectively, with 6 bases between them. The CDR3 runs 12 residues. Germline CDR1 SEHNR, CDR2 FQNEAQ (reference sequence).

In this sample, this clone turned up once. The CDR3 reads CASSQGGVIGDTQYF. CDR3 bases: TGCGCCAGCAGCCAAGGAGGTGTGATCGGAGATACGCAGTATTTT. The chain joins TRBV4-3 to TRBJ2-3, with no clear D. There are 15 residues in the CDR3. Germline V gene sequence: CDR1 LGHNA, CDR2 YSLEER. V lost 1 base and J lost 5, with 13 bases in between.

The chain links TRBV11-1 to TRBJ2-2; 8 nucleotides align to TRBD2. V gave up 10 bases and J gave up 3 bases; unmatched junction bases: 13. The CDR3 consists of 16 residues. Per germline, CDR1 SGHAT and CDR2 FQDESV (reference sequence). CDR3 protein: CATKPRREGDTGELFF. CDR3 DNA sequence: TGTGCCACCAAACCGCGACGGGAGGGAGACACCGGGGAGCTGTTTTTT.

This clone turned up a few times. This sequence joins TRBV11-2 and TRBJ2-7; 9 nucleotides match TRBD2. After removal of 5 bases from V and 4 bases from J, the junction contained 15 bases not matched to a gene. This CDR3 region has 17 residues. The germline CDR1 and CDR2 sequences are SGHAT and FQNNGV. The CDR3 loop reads CASSGPTTSGYLYEQYF. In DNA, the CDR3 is TGTGCCAGCAGCGGACCTACGACTAGCGGATACTTGTACGAGCAGTACTTC.

Written as DNA, the CDR3 is TGCGCCAGCAGCCGCCAACCGGGAGGGGCCGGGGAGCTGTTTTTT. As protein: CASSRQPGGAGELFF. J is TRBJ2-2 and V is TRBV4-1; 8 bases align to TRBD2. This CDR3 region has 15 residues. Germline CDR1 and CDR2: MGHRA and YSYEKL. V gave up 4 bases and J gave up 6 bases; unmatched junction bases: 7.

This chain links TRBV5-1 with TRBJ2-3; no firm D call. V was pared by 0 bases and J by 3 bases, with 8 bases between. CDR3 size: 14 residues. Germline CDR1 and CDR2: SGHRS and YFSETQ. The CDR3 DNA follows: TGCGCCAGCAGCTTGGCCTCTAGAACAGATACGCAGTATTTT. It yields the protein CASSLASRTDTQYF. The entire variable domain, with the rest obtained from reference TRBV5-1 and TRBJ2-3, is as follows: KAGVTQTPRYLIKTRGQQVTLSCSPISGHRSVSWYQQTPGQGLQFLFEYFSETQRNKGNFPGRFSGRQFSNSRSEMNVSTLELGDSALYLCASSLASRTDTQYFGPGTRLTVL.

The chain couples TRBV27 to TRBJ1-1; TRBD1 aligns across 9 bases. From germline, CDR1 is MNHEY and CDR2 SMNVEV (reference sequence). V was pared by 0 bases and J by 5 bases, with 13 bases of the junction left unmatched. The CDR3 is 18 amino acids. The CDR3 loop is CASSLSAWDRDRKTEAFF. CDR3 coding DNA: TGTGCCAGCAGTTTATCCGCTTGGGACAGGGATAGAAAAACTGAAGCTTTCTTT.

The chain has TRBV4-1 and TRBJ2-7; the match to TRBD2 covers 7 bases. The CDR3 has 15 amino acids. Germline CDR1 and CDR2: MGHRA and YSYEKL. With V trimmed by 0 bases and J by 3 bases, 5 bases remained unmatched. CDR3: CASSQDLWGGYEQYF. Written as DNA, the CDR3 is TGCGCCAGCAGCCAAGATCTTTGGGGGGGCTACGAGCAGTACTTC.

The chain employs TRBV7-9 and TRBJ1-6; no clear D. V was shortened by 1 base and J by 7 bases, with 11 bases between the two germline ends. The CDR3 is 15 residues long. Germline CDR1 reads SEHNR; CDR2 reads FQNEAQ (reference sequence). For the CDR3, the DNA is TGTGCCAGCAGCTTAGGGGCAGTCCCAAATTCACCCCTCCACTTT. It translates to CASSLGAVPNSPLHF. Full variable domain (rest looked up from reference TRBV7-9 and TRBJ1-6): DTGVSQNPRHKITKRGQNVTFRCDPISEHNRLYWYRQTLGQGPEFLTYFQNEAQLEKSRLLSDRFSAERPKGSFSTLEIQRTEQGDSAMYLCASSLGAVPNSPLHFGNGTRLTVT.

The CDR3 DNA follows: TGCAGCGTTGAGGGACTAGCGGGACTACCTAGCACAGATACGCAGTATTTT. Translated: CSVEGLAGLPSTDTQYF. The V call is TRBV29-1, the J call TRBJ2-3, with 13 bases lining up with TRBD2. The CDR3 runs to 17 residues. Germline V gene lookup returns CDR1 SQVTM and CDR2 ANQGSEA. With 3 bases clipped from V and 0 bases from J, the junction kept 6 bases outside the gene matches.

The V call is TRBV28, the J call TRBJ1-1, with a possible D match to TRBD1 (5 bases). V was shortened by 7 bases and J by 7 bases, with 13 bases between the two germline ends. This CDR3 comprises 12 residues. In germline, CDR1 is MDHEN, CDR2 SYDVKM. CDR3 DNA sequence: TGTGCCAGCACTACCCCGGGGGTTGAAGCTTTCTTT. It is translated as CASTTPGVEAFF.

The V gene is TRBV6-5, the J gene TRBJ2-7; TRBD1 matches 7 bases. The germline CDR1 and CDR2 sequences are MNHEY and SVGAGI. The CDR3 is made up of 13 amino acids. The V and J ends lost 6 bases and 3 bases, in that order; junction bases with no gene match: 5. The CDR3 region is CASRRTGSYEQYF. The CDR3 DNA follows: TGTGCCAGCAGAAGGACAGGCAGCTACGAGCAGTACTTC.